This T cell receptor (beta chain) emerged from a study of T-cell memory formation after mild COVID-19. At the level of the study: In these data, TCR clusters were largely donor specific. General study points: Second-wave clones that peaked on day 37 lacked confirmed SARS-CoV-2 specificity. There was a balanced CD4/CD8 profile in clones contracting day 15 to 85, and later expanders leaned CD4+.

Comment on this clonotype: Its antigen is not known. The junction departs from germline at one end; a sequencing error may be responsible.

Constant-segment primers and 5'RACE yielded cDNA libraries for TCR alpha and TCR beta, each carrying sample barcodes and UMIs. Each CDR3 protein is one row after TCRdb ran MiXCR on the 5' RACE reads. The sample yields around 250,000 distinct CDR3 sequences, around a tenth seen once. Looked up from germline, CDR1 is MNHEY and CDR2 is SMNVEV (reference sequence). The CDR3 runs 15 residues. The chain links TRBV27 to TRBJ2-5; 8 nucleotides agree with TRBD2. The sample taken for sequencing was PBMCs or a T cell subset sorted from them (not recorded which). The source is a man younger than 35 who had mild COVID-19 (a few samples of this study predate the infection). Cell type and time point are not known. CDR3 region: CARSSPAGAEETQYF. The CDR3 DNA reads as TGTGCCAGAAGTTCCCCAGCGGGGGCGGAGGAGACCCAGTACTTC.